This TCR beta chain was identified in a study of blood T cell repertoires in COVID-19. The data were produced by immunoSEQ multiplex PCR, yet TCRdb's version contains in-frame clones alone and is incomplete. The sample shows about 210,000 clones, under 90% of them seen only once. In this sample, this clone turned up once. CDR1 is SGHTA and CDR2 is FQGNSA in the germline V gene. V gave up 5 bases and J gave up 4 bases, with 14 bases separating them. The CDR3 contains 15 residues. The chain employs TRBV7-2 and TRBJ2-2; weak D call: TRBD1 (5 bases). The TCR sequence derives from a woman aged 45-60 years with acute COVID-19. The sequencing sample was made of PBMCs or T cells enriched from blood (not recorded which). The CDR3 coding sequence is TGTGCCAGCAGCCAAAACCAGGGTAGCACCGGGGAGCTGTTTTTT. Translated: CASSQNQGSTGELFF.